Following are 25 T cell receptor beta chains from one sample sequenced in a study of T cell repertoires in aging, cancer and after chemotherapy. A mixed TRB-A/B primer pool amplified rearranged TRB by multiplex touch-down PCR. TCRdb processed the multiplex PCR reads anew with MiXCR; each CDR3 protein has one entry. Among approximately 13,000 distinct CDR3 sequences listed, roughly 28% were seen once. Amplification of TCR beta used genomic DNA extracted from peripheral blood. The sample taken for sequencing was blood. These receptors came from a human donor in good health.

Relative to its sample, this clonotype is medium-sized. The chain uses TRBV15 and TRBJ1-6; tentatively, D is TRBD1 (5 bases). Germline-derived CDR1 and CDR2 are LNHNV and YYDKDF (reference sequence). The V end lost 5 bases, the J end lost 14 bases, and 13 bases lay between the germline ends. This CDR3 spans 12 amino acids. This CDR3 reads CATSAERTTLHF. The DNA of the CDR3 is TGTGCCACCAGCGCCGAGCGGACAACCCTCCACTTT.

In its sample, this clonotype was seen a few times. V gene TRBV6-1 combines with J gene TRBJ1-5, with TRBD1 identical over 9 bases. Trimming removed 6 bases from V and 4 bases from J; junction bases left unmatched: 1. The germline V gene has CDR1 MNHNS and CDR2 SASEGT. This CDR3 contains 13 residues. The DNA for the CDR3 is TGTGCCAGCAGGGGACAGGGAAATCAGCCCCAGCATTTT. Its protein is CASRGQGNQPQHF.

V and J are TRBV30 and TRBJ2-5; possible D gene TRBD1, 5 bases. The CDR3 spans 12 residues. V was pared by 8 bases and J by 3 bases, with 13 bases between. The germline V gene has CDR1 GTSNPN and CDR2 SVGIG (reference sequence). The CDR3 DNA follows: TGTGCCCTGGCCCAGGGTGAAGAGACCCAGTACTTC. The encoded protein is CALAQGEETQYF.

The CDR3 coding sequence is TGTGCCAGCAGTTTATCGTTTTCGGGTCAGCCCCAGCATTTT. Amino acid sequence: CASSLSFSGQPQHF. The rearrangement links TRBV12-3 or TRBV12-4 to TRBJ1-5; unclear D gene. Trimming cost V 2 bases and J 6 bases, with 11 bases left between them. CDR3 length: 14 amino acids.

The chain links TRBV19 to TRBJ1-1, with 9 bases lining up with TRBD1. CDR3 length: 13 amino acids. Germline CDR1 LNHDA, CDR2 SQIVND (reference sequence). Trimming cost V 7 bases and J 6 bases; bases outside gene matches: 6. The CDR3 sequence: CASMRTGEAEAFF. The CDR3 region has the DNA TGTGCCAGTATGCGGACAGGGGAGGCTGAAGCTTTCTTT.

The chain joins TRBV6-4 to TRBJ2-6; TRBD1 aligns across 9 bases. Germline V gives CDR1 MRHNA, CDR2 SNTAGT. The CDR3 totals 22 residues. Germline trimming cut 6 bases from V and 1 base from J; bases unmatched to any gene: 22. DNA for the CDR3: TGTGCCAGCAGCTTAGGGTTTATTTACCCCGAGGACAGGGGATCTGGGGCCAACGTCCTGACTTTC. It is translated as CASSLGFIYPEDRGSGANVLTF.

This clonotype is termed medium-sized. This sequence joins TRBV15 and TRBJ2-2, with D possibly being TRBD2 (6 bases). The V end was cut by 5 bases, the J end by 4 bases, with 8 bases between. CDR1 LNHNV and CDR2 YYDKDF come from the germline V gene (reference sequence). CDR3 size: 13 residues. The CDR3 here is CATSWEATGELFF. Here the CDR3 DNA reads TGTGCCACCAGCTGGGAGGCCACCGGGGAGCTGTTTTTT. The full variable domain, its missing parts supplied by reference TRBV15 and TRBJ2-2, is DAMVIQNPRYQVTQFGKPVTLSCSQTLNHNVMYWYQQKSSQAPKLLFHYYDKDFNNEADTPDNFQSRRPNTSFCFLDIRSPGLGDTAMYLCATSWEATGELFFGEGSRLTVL.

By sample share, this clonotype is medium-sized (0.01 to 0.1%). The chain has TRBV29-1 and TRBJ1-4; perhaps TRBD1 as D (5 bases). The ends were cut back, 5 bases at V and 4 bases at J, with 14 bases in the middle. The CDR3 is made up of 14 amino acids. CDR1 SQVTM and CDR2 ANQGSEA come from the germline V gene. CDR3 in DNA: TGCAGCGTTTTTCAGGAGACAGATAATGAAAAACTGTTTTTT. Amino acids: CSVFQETDNEKLFF.

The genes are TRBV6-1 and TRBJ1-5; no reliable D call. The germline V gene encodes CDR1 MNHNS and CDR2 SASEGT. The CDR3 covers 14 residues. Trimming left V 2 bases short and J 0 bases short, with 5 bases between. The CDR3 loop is CASSERVSNQPQHF. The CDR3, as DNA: TGTGCCAGCAGTGAAAGGGTTAGCAATCAGCCCCAGCATTTT.

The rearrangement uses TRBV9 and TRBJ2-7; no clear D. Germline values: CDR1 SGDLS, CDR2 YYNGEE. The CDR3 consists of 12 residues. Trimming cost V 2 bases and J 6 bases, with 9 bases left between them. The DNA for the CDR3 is TGTGCCAGCAGCGTTGGGGTCTGCGAGCAGTACGTC. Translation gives CASSVGVCEQYV.

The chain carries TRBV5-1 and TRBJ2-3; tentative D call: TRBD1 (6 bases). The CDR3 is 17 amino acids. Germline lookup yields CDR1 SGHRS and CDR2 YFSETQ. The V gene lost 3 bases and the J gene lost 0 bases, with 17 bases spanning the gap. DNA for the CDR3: TGCGCCAGCAGCTCCAACCCAGGGGTGCGGAGCACAGATACGCAGTATTTT. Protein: CASSSNPGVRSTDTQYF.

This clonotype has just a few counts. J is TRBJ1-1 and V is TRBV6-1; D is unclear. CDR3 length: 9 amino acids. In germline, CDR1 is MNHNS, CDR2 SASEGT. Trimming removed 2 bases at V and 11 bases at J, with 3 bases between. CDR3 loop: CASSESAFF. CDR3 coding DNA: TGTGCCAGCAGTGAATCGGCTTTCTTT.

Written as DNA, the CDR3 is TGTGCCAGCAGCTCGGGACAGGACACAGATACGCAGTATTTT. Translation: CASSSGQDTDTQYF. The rearrangement uses TRBV7-2 and TRBJ2-3, with 8 bases lining up with TRBD1. Per germline, CDR1 SGHTA and CDR2 FQGNSA. V lost 4 bases, J lost 2 bases, and 2 bases stayed unmatched. The CDR3 consists of 14 residues. Based on the CDR3 plus reference TRBV7-2 and TRBJ2-3, the full variable domain is GAGVSQSPSNKVTEKGKDVELRCDPISGHTALYWYRQSLGQGLEFLIYFQGNSAPDKSGLPSDRFSAERTGGSVSTLTIQRTQQEDSAVYLCASSSGQDTDTQYFGPGTRLTVL.

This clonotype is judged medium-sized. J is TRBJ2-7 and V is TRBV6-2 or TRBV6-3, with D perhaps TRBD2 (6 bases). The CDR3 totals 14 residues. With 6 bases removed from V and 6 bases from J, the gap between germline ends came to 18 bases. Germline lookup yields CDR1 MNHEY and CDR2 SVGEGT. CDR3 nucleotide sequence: TGTGCCAGCAGCCGGGGGTTTGTATCGGGCGAGCAGTACGTC. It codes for CASSRGFVSGEQYV.

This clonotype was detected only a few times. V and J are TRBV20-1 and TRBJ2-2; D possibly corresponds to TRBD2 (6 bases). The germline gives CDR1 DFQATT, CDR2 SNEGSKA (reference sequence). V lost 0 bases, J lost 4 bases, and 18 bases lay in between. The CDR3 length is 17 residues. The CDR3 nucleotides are TGCAGTGCTAGAGATGGGGGTCGGCAGGGAGGCACCGGGGAGCTGTTTTTT. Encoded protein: CSARDGGRQGGTGELFF.

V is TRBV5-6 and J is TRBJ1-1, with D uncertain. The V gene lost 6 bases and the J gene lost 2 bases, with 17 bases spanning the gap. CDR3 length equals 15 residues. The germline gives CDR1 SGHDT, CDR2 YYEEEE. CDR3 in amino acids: CASNQNRRPNTEAFF. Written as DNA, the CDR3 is TGTGCCAGCAACCAAAACCGCCGTCCCAACACTGAAGCTTTCTTT.

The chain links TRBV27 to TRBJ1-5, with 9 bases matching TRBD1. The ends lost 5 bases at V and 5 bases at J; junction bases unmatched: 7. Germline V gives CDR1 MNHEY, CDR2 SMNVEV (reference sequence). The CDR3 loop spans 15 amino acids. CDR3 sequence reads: CASSPRDRVDQPQHF. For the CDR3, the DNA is TGTGCCAGCAGTCCACGGGACAGGGTCGATCAGCCCCAGCATTTT.

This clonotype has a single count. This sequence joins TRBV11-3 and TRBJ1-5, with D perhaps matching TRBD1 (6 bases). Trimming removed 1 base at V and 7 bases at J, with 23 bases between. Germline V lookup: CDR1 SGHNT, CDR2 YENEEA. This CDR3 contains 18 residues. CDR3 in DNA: TGTGCCAGCAGCTTAGGGGCAACAGGGATGGGTTCGGTACAGCCCCAGCATTTT. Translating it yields CASSLGATGMGSVQPQHF.

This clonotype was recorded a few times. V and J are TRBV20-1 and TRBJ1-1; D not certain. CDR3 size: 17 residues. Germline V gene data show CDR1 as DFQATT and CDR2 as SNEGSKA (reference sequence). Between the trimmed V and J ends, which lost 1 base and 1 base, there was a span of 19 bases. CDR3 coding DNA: TGCAGTGCTAGAGGGGGTCGGAGGGAAGGGAGGAACACTGAAGCTTTCTTT. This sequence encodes CSARGGRREGRNTEAFF.

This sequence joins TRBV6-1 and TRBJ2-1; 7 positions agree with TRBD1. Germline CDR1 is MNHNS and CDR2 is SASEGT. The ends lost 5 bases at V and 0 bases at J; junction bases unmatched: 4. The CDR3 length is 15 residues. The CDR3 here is CASSYSGGSYNEQFF. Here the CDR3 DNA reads TGTGCCAGCAGTTACTCAGGGGGCTCCTACAATGAGCAGTTCTTC.

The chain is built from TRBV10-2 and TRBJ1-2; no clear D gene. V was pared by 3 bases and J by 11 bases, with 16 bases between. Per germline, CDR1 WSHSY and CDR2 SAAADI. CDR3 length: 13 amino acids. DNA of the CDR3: TGCGCCAGCAGTGAAACATCAGGAAGATTGTACACCTTC. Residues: CASSETSGRLYTF.

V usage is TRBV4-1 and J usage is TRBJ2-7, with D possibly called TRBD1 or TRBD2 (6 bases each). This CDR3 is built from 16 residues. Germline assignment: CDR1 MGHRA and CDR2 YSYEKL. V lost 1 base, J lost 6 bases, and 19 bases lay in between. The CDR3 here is CASSQVDEGGWSEQYF. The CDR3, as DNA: TGCGCCAGCAGCCAAGTCGACGAGGGGGGCTGGAGCGAGCAGTACTTC.

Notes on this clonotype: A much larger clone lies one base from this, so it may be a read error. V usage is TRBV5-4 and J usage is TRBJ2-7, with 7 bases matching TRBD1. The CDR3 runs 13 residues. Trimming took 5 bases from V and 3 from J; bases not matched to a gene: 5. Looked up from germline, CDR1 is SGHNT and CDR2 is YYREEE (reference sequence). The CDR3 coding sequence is TGTGCCAGCAGTCCCGGGACAGTCTACGAGCAGTACTTC. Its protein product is CASSPGTVYEQYF.

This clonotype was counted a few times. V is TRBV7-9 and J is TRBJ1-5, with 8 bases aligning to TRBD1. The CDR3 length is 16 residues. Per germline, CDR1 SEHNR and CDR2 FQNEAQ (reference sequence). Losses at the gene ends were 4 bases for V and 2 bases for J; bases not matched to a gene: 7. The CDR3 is CASSSDRGIGNQPQHF. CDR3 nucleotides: TGTGCCAGCAGCTCAGACAGGGGAATCGGCAATCAGCCCCAGCATTTT. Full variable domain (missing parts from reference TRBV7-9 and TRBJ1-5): DTGVSQNPRHKITKRGQNVTFRCDPISEHNRLYWYRQTLGQGPEFLTYFQNEAQLEKSRLLSDRFSAERPKGSFSTLEIQRTEQGDSAMYLCASSSDRGIGNQPQHFGDGTRLSIL.

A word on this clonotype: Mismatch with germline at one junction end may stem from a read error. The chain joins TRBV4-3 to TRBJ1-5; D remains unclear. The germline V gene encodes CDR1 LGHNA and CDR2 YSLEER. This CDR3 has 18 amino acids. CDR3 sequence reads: CASSLALFSGFSNQPQHF. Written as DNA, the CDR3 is TGTGCCAGCAGCTTGGCTCTCTTTTCTGGTTTTAGCAATCAGCCCCAGCATTTT.